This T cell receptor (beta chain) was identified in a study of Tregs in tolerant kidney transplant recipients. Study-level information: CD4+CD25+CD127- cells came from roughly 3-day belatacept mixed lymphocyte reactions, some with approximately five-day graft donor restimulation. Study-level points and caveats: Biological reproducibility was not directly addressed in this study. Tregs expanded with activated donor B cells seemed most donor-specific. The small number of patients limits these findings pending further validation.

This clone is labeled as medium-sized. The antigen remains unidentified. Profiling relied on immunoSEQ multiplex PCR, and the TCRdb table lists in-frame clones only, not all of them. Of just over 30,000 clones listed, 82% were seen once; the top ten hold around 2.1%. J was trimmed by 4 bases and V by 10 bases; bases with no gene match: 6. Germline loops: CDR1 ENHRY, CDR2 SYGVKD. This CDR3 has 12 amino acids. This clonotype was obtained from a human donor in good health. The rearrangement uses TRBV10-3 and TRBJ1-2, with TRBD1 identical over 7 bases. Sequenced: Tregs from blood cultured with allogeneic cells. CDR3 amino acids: CATQGTVYGYTF. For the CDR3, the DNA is TGTGCCACCCAAGGGACAGTCTATGGCTACACCTTC.